Listed below are T cell receptor beta chains from one sample, sequenced in a study of naive and memory T cell subsets. TCRdb itself ran the UMI-ligation and nested PCR reads through MiXCR, one entry per CDR3 protein. The sample includes 25,000 to 35,000 distinct CDR3 sequences, under 8.5% of them seen just once. The sample here was skin, taken from a tuberculin skin test site. The receptors were sampled from an adult in good health. Each CDR3 is given with its conserved first and last residue. The D gene is left open where the match is weak. Not all rows give a size; the values are once, few, many and, for expanded clones, a class.

>TRBD1|TRBJ1-1|.|TRBV20-1
CSARGTGDTEAFF
TGCAGTGCTAGAGGGACAGGGGACACTGAAGCTTTCTTT
>.|TRBJ1-2|.|TRBV21-1
CASSSVTGGSFNYGYTF
TGTGCCAGCAGCAGTGTAACAGGGGGATCCTTTAACTATGGCTACACCTTC
>.|TRBJ1-1|many|TRBV14
CASSQGSPTEAFF
TGTGCCAGCAGCCAAGGGTCCCCTACTGAAGCTTTCTTT
>.|TRBJ1-6|.|TRBV15
CATSRDRGSNSPLHF
TGTGCCACCAGCAGAGATCGGGGGTCCAATTCACCCCTCCACTTT
>.|TRBJ1-5|.|TRBV5-1
CASSLEAGEWPQHF
TGCGCCAGCAGCTTGGAGGCAGGGGAGTGGCCCCAGCATTTT
>.|TRBJ1-2|few|TRBV29-1
CSVASGSDYGYTF
TGCAGCGTTGCCTCAGGGTCGGACTATGGCTACACCTTC
>TRBD1|TRBJ1-1|many|TRBV12-3/TRBV12-4
CASSPADRENTEAFF
TGTGCCAGCAGTCCAGCGGACAGGGAGAACACTGAAGCTTTCTTT
>.|TRBJ2-3|few|TRBV5-1
CASSLNVWDTDTQYF
TGCGCCAGCAGCTTGAATGTTTGGGACACAGATACGCAGTATTTT
>.|TRBJ1-1|.|TRBV19
CASSIGDLNTEAFF
TGTGCCAGCTCGATCGGGGACCTGAACACTGAAGCTTTCTTT
>.|TRBJ2-1|many|TRBV7-7
CASSPDSGVGEQFF
TGTGCCAGCAGCCCGGACTCGGGAGTCGGAGAGCAGTTCTTC
>.|TRBJ2-4|.|TRBV29-1
CSVWGGGKNIQYF
TGCAGCGTTTGGGGAGGGGGCAAAAACATTCAGTACTTC
>.|TRBJ2-7|.|TRBV5-4
CASSFSTGYSSYEQYF
TGTGCCAGCAGCTTTTCTACGGGGTACAGCTCCTACGAGCAGTACTTC
>.|TRBJ1-1|many|TRBV10-3
CAISEPPVRSTPEAFF
TGTGCCATCAGTGAGCCCCCCGTGCGGAGCACCCCTGAAGCTTTCTTT
>TRBD2|TRBJ2-3|.|TRBV6-1
CASMYGGANTQYF
TGTGCCAGCATGTACGGGGGGGCGAATACGCAGTATTTT
>.|TRBJ1-4|few|TRBV7-8
CASSRNPAEKLFF
TGTGCCAGCAGCCGGAATCCAGCCGAAAAACTGTTTTTT
>.|TRBJ1-4|many|TRBV4-1
CASSPRQGTSTNEKLFF
TGCGCCAGCAGCCCACGGCAGGGGACATCAACTAATGAAAAACTGTTTTTT
>.|TRBJ2-3|many|TRBV7-2
CASSPLADTQYF
TGTGCCAGCAGCCCATTGGCAGATACGCAGTATTTT
>TRBD1|TRBJ2-7|many|TRBV5-6
CASSWGTAPYEQYF
TGTGCCAGCAGCTGGGGGACAGCCCCCTACGAGCAGTACTTC
>.|TRBJ1-1|many|TRBV19
CASSIGQANTEAFF
TGTGCCAGTAGTATAGGGCAAGCCAACACTGAAGCTTTCTTT
>.|TRBJ2-3|.|TRBV2
CASRSGLGTDTQYF
TGTGCCAGCAGATCAGGTTTGGGCACAGATACGCAGTATTTT
>.|TRBJ1-1|few|TRBV7-9
CASSLRVENTEAFF
TGTGCCAGCAGCTTACGGGTAGAGAACACTGAAGCTTTCTTT
>.|TRBJ1-5|many|TRBV10-3
CATAPSGQPQHF
TGTGCCACCGCACCCAGCGGTCAGCCCCAGCATTTT
>TRBD2|TRBJ2-1|many|TRBV20-1
CSARKGLAGSYNEQFF
TGCAGTGCTAGGAAAGGACTAGCGGGCTCCTACAATGAGCAGTTCTTC
>TRBD2|TRBJ2-3|few|TRBV11-3
CASSAGTSETDTQYF
TGTGCCAGCAGCGCCGGGACTAGCGAGACAGATACGCAGTATTTT
>.|TRBJ1-3|many|TRBV4-1
CASSPPAENTIYF
TGCGCCAGCAGCCCCCCGGCGGAAAACACCATATATTTT
>.|TRBJ1-2|many|TRBV29-1
CSVDQDNYGYTF
TGCAGCGTTGATCAGGATAACTATGGCTACACCTTC
>.|TRBJ1-3|many|TRBV12-3/TRBV12-4
CASRRSSGGNTIYF
TGTGCCAGCAGGCGAAGTTCTGGTGGAAACACCATATATTTT
>.|TRBJ1-6|many|TRBV4-1
CASSQVEGDSPLHF
TGCGCCAGCAGCCAAGTGGAGGGAGACTCACCCCTCCACTTT
>.|TRBJ2-1|few|TRBV24-1
CATSDAIGGPNEQFF
TGTGCCACCAGTGATGCAATCGGGGGCCCCAATGAGCAGTTCTTC
>TRBD1|TRBJ2-7|many|TRBV7-9
CASSLAQGVLTYEQYF
TGTGCCAGCAGCTTAGCGCAGGGGGTCCTCACCTACGAGCAGTACTTC
>TRBD1|TRBJ1-2|.|TRBV19
CASTGQGPSRSGYTF
TGTGCCAGTACGGGACAGGGGCCTTCCCGCTCTGGCTACACCTTC
>TRBD2|TRBJ2-3|many|TRBV18
CASHDQRGKDTQYF
TGTGCCAGCCACGATCAGCGGGGGAAAGATACGCAGTATTTT
>TRBD1|TRBJ2-3|many|TRBV19
CASSFLGTGVVDTQYF
TGTGCCAGTAGTTTCCTCGGAACAGGGGTGGTAGATACGCAGTATTTT
>.|TRBJ2-2|many|TRBV5-1
CASSPTVTGELFF
TGCGCCAGCAGTCCGACAGTCACCGGGGAGCTGTTTTTT
>.|TRBJ2-2|.|TRBV6-6
CASIEGGAFGELFF
TGTGCCAGCATCGAAGGGGGGGCTTTCGGGGAGCTGTTTTTT
>.|TRBJ1-4|many|TRBV7-2
CASSLATNEKLFF
TGTGCCAGCAGCCTTGCAACTAATGAAAAACTGTTTTTT